These T cell receptor beta chains were read from a single sample in a study of blood T cell repertoires in COVID-19. Libraries were prepared by immunoSEQ multiplex PCR; TCRdb keeps only in-frame clonotypes and omits some of them. The sample holds nearly 350,000 clones; around four fifths are singletons and the top ten take about 2.7%. Sequenced material: peripheral blood. The receptors originated from a man aged 25 to 40 with active or convalescent COVID-19. The CDR3 runs from the conserved cysteine through the conserved F or W. Each record gives: clone size, J gene, CDR3 length, V gene, D gene, CDR3 protein, CDR3 DNA. A D gene is named only where the DNA matches it firmly. Clone size is not always given. Where it is, it says once, few, many or a class for expanded clones.

NA,TRBJ1-3,15,TRBV4-3,NA,CASSRGNRGGNTIYF,TGCGCCAGCAGCCGGGGAAACCGGGGGGGAAACACCATATATTTT
NA,TRBJ2-2,15,TRBV5-4,NA,CASSPPGVFTGELFF,TGTGCCAGCAGCCCCCCGGGTGTATTCACCGGGGAGCTGTTTTTT
NA,TRBJ1-5,14,TRBV4-1,NA,CASAHREGNQPQHF,TGCGCCAGCGCCCACAGGGAGGGGAATCAGCCCCAGCATTTT
NA,TRBJ2-1,13,TRBV19,TRBD2,CASKAGAYNEQFF,TGTGCCAGTAAAGCGGGGGCTTACAATGAGCAGTTCTTC
once,TRBJ2-1,16,TRBV13,TRBD2,CASSLLAGGPYNEQFF,TGTGCCAGCAGCTTATTAGCGGGGGGTCCTTACAATGAGCAGTTCTTC
NA,TRBJ2-3,16,TRBV9,TRBD2,CASSVRAGGPTDTQYF,TGTGCCAGCAGCGTTCGGGCGGGGGGTCCCACAGATACGCAGTATTTT
NA,TRBJ1-2,15,TRBV5-1,TRBD1,CASSYRTGANYGYTF,TGCGCCAGCAGCTACCGGACAGGAGCTAACTATGGCTACACCTTC
NA,TRBJ2-7,15,TRBV11-3,TRBD1,CASSARTGVLLEQYF,TGTGCCAGCAGCGCCCGGACAGGGGTCCTCCTGGAGCAGTACTTC
NA,TRBJ1-2,15,TRBV5-1,TRBD1,CASSVRQGHDYGYTF,TGCGCCAGCAGCGTGAGACAGGGGCACGACTATGGCTACACCTTC
NA,TRBJ2-1,15,TRBV10-2,TRBD2,CASTGLAGVGNEQFF,TGCGCCAGCACTGGACTAGCGGGAGTGGGCAATGAGCAGTTCTTC
NA,TRBJ1-2,15,TRBV24-1,NA,CATSDSGGTAHGYTF,TGTGCCACCAGTGATTCGGGGGGGACGGCCCATGGCTACACCTTC
NA,TRBJ1-2,14,TRBV5-1,TRBD1,CASSLDRGQDGYTF,TGCGCCAGCAGCTTGGACAGGGGGCAGGATGGCTACACCTTC
NA,TRBJ1-2,13,TRBV27,NA,CANDTDTNYGYTF,TGTGCCAACGACACTGATACTAACTATGGCTACACCTTC
NA,TRBJ2-3,15,TRBV5-4,NA,CASSPARGYTDTQYF,TGTGCCAGCAGCCCCGCGAGGGGGTACACAGATACGCAGTATTTT
NA,TRBJ1-2,15,TRBV5-4,TRBD1,CASSYETDRATGYTF,TGTGCCAGCAGTTATGAAACCGACAGGGCGACTGGCTACACCTTC
NA,TRBJ2-4,14,TRBV4-1,NA,CASSQPLAKNIQYF,TGCGCCAGCAGCCAACCCCTAGCCAAAAACATTCAGTACTTC
NA,TRBJ2-7,11,TRBV28,NA,CASSGSYEQYF,TGTGCCAGCTCAGGGTCCTACGAGCAGTACTTC
NA,TRBJ2-3,15,TRBV27,TRBD2,CASSLTGGSTDTQYF,TGTGCCAGCAGTTTAACGGGGGGTAGCACAGATACGCAGTATTTT
once,TRBJ2-5,14,TRBV12-5,TRBD1,CASGSGQGQETQYF,TGTGCTAGTGGTTCCGGACAGGGGCAAGAGACCCAGTACTTC
few,TRBJ2-7,14,TRBV7-9,TRBD2,CASSPTSGTYEQYF,TGTGCCAGCAGCCCGACTAGCGGGACCTACGAGCAGTACTTC
NA,TRBJ2-7,14,TRBV28,NA,CASSLWQGGYEQYF,TGTGCCAGCAGTTTGTGGCAGGGGGGCTACGAGCAGTACTTC
NA,TRBJ2-5,13,TRBV4-3,NA,CASSQGQQETQYF,TGCGCCAGCAGCCAAGGGCAGCAAGAGACCCAGTACTTC
NA,TRBJ2-5,11,TRBV28,NA,CASSLLETQYF,TGTGCCAGCAGTCTCTTAGAGACCCAGTACTTC
NA,TRBJ1-5,12,TRBV7-9,NA,CASSFRDQPQHF,TGTGCCAGCAGCTTCAGGGATCAGCCCCAGCATTTT
NA,TRBJ2-3,14,TRBV4-1,TRBD2,CASSQAPGTSTQYF,TGCGCCAGCAGCCAAGCCCCCGGGACTAGCACGCAGTATTTT
once,TRBJ2-2,15,TRBV4-3,NA,CASSSGPRGTGELFF,TGCGCCAGCAGTTCCGGGCCTAGGGGCACCGGGGAGCTGTTTTTT
few,TRBJ2-1,15,TRBV25-1,TRBD2,CASSEGLNFYNEQFF,TGTGCCAGCAGTGAGGGACTAAATTTCTACAATGAGCAGTTCTTC
NA,TRBJ1-2,14,TRBV24-1,NA,CATSETRQNYGYTF,TGTGCCACCAGTGAAACGCGACAAAACTATGGCTACACCTTC
once,TRBJ2-7,16,TRBV7-9,TRBD2,CASSPGSGSTHYEQYF,TGTGCCAGCAGCCCAGGAAGCGGGAGTACTCACTACGAGCAGTACTTC
NA,TRBJ2-3,13,TRBV6-5,TRBD1,CASSNSGGNTQYF,TGTGCCAGCAGTAACTCAGGGGGCAATACGCAGTATTTT
NA,TRBJ2-5,17,TRBV15,NA,CATSMMYGGFYEETQYF,TGTGCCACCAGCATGATGTACGGGGGTTTTTATGAGGAGACCCAGTACTTC
NA,TRBJ1-1,16,TRBV5-8,TRBD1,CASSRDRGVGNTEAFF,TGTGCCAGCAGCAGAGACAGGGGGGTAGGGAACACTGAAGCTTTCTTT
NA,TRBJ1-2,16,TRBV5-6,NA,CASSPPLEGTGYGYTF,TGTGCCAGCAGCCCTCCCTTAGAGGGTACCGGCTATGGCTACACCTTC
few,TRBJ1-2,14,TRBV10-3,TRBD1,CAISADRGQYGYTF,TGTGCCATCTCCGCGGACAGGGGCCAGTATGGCTACACCTTC
NA,TRBJ2-7,14,TRBV28,TRBD1,CASSWGTGQDEQYF,TGTGCCAGCAGTTGGGGGACAGGGCAAGACGAGCAGTACTTC
few,TRBJ1-1,11,TRBV12-3/TRBV12-4,NA,CASSSRTEAFF,TGTGCCAGCAGTTCGAGGACTGAAGCTTTCTTT
NA,TRBJ2-7,16,TRBV7-6,TRBD2,CASSNRLAGGSNEQYF,TGTGCCAGCAGCAACCGACTAGCGGGAGGAAGTAACGAGCAGTACTTC
once,TRBJ2-1,15,TRBV2,NA,CASTPEGGSNNEQFF,TGTGCCAGCACCCCGGAGGGGGGGAGTAACAATGAGCAGTTCTTC
NA,TRBJ1-6,14,TRBV10-3,NA,CATSEGTSNSPLHF,TGTGCCACTAGTGAGGGGACAAGTAATTCACCCCTCCACTTT
few,TRBJ1-3,16,TRBV14,TRBD1,CASTGPGGPSGNTIYF,TGTGCCAGCACCGGACCAGGGGGCCCCTCTGGAAACACCATATATTTT
few,TRBJ2-7,12,TRBV5-4,NA,CASRGQGGEQYF,TGTGCCAGCAGGGGGCAGGGGGGCGAGCAGTACTTC
NA,TRBJ2-1,15,TRBV5-1,TRBD2,CASSLELAGYNEQFF,TGCGCCAGCAGCTTGGAGCTAGCGGGGTACAATGAGCAGTTCTTC
NA,TRBJ1-5,14,TRBV2,NA,CASSGQVSFQPQHF,TGTGCCAGCAGTGGGCAGGTTTCTTTTCAGCCCCAGCATTTT
many,TRBJ2-7,14,TRBV30,NA,CAWSSVWSNYEQYF,TGTGCCTGGAGTAGCGTCTGGTCCAACTACGAGCAGTACTTC
NA,TRBJ2-6,14,TRBV11-3,NA,CASSPVSGANVLTF,TGTGCCAGCAGCCCCGTTTCTGGGGCCAACGTCCTGACTTTC